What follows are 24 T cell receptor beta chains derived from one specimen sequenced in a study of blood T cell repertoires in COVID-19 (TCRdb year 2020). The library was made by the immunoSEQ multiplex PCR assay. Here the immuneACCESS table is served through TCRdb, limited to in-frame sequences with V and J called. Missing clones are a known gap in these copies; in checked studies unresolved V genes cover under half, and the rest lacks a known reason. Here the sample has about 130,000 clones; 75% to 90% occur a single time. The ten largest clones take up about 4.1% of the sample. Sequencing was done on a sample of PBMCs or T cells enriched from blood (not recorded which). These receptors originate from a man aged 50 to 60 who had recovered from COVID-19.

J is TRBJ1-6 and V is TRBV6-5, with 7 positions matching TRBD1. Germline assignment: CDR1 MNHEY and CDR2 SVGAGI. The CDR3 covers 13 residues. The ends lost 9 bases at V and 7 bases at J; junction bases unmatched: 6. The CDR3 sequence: CASQGVDNSPLHF. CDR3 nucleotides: TGTGCCAGTCAGGGGGTAGACAATTCACCCCTCCACTTT.

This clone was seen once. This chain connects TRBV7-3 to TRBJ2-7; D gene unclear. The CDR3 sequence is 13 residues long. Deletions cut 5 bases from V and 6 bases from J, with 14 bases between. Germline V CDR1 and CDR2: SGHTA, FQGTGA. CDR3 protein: CASSAAARGEQYF. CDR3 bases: TGTGCCAGCAGCGCGGCGGCGCGTGGCGAGCAGTACTTC.

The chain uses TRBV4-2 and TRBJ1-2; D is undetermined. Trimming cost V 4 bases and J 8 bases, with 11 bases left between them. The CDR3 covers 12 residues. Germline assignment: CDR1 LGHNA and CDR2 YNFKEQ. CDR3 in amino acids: CASSLVPGGYTF. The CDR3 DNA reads TGTGCCAGCAGCCTCGTACCGGGAGGCTACACCTTC.

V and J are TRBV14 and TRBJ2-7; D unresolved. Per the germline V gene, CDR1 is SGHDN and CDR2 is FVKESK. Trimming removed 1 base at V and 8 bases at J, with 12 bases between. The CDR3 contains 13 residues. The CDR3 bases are TGTGCCAGCAGCCAAGGATCGACATCCCAGCAGTACGTC. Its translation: CASSQGSTSQQYV.

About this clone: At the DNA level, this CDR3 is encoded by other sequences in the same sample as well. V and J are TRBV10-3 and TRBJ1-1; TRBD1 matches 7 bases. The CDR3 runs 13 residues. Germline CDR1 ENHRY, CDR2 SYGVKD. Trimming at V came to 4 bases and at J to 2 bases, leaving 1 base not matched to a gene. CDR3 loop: CAISGTGNTEAFF. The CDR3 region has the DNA TGTGCCATCAGTGGGACAGGAAACACTGAAGCTTTCTTT.

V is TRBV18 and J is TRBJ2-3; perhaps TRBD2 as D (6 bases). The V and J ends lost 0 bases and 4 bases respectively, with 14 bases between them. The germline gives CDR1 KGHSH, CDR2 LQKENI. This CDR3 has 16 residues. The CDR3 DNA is TGTGCCAGCTCACCACCACGGGGGACCCGCGCAGATACGCAGTATTTT. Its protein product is CASSPPRGTRADTQYF.

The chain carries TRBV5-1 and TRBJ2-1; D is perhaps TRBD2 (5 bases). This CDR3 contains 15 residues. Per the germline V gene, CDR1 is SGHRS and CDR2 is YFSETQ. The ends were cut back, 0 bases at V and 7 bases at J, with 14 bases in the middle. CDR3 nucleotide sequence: TGCGCCAGCAGCTTGGCTCCGGGAAGATTGAATGAGCAGTTCTTC. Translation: CASSLAPGRLNEQFF.

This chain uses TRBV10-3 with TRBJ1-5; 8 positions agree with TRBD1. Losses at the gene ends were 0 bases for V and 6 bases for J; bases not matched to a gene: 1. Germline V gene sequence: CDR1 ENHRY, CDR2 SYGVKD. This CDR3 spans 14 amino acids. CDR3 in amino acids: CAISESTGVQPQHF. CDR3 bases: TGTGCCATCAGTGAGTCGACAGGGGTTCAGCCCCAGCATTTT.

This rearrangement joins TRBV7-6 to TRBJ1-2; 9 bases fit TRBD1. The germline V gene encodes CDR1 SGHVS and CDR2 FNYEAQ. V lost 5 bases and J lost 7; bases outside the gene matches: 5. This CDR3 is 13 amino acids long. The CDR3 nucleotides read TGTGCCAGCAGCCTCGGACAGGGGACTGGCTACACCTTC. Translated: CASSLGQGTGYTF.

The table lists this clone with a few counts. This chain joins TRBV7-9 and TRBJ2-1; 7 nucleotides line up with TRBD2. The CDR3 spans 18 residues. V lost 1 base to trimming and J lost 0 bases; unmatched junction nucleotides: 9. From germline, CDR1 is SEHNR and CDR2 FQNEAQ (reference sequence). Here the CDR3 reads CASSLVAASGGSYNEQFF. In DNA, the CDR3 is TGTGCCAGCAGCTTAGTCGCGGCTAGCGGAGGCTCCTACAATGAGCAGTTCTTC.

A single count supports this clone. CDR3 in amino acids: CASSQYTYRYQETQYF. CDR3 nucleotide sequence: TGCGCCAGCAGTCAATACACGTACAGGTACCAAGAGACCCAGTACTTC. The chain has TRBV23-1 and TRBJ2-5, with a weak D call TRBD1 (5 bases). TRBV23-1 is given ORF status, its function remaining uncertain. V was trimmed by 1 base and J by 0 bases, leaving 12 bases between them. CDR3 length: 16 amino acids.

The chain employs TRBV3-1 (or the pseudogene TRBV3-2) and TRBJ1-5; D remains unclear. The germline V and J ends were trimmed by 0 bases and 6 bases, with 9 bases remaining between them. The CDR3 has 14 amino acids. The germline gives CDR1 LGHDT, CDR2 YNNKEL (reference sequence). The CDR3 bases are TGTGCCAGCAGCCAAGATCAAAGTAGTCAGCCCCAGCATTTT. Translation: CASSQDQSSQPQHF.

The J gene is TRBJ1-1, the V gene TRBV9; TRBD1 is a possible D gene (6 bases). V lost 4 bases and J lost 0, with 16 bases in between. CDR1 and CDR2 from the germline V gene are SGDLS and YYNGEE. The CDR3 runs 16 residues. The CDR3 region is CASSLWDIGVNTEAFF. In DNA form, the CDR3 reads TGTGCCAGCAGCCTATGGGACATAGGTGTGAACACTGAAGCTTTCTTT. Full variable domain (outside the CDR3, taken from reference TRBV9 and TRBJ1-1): DSGVTQTPKHLITATGQRVTLRCSPRSGDLSVYWYQQSLDQGLQFLIQYYNGEERAKGNILERFSAQQFPDLHSELNLSSLELGDSALYFCASSLWDIGVNTEAFFGQGTRLTVV.

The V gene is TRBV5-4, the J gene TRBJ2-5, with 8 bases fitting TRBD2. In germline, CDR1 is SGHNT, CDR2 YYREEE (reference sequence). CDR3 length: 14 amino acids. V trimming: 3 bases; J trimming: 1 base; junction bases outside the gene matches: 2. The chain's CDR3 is CASSYSGAQETQYF. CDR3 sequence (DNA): TGTGCCAGCAGCTATAGCGGGGCCCAAGAGACCCAGTACTTC.

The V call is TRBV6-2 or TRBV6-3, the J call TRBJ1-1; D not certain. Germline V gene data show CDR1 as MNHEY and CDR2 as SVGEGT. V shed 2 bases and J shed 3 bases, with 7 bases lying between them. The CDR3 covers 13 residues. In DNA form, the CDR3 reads TGTGCCAGCAGTTACGACGGGGACACTGAAGCTTTCTTT. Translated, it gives CASSYDGDTEAFF.

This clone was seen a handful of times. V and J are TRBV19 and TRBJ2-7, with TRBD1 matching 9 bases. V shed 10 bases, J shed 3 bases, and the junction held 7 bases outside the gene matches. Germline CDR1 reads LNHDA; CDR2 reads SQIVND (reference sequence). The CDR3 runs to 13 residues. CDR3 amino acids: CATAGTGSYEQYF. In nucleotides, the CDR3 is TGTGCCACCGCCGGGACAGGGAGCTACGAGCAGTACTTC.

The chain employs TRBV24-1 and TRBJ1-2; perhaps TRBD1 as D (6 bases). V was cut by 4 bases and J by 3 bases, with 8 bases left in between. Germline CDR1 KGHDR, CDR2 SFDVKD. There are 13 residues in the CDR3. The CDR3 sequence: CATSEGADYGYTF. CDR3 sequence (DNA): TGTGCCACCAGTGAGGGGGCGGACTATGGCTACACCTTC.

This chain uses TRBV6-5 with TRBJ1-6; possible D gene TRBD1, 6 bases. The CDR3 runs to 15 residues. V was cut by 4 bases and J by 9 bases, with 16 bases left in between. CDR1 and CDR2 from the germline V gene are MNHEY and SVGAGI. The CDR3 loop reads CASSSGFQGSSPLHF. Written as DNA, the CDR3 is TGTGCCAGCAGTTCCGGTTTCCAGGGGAGTTCACCCCTCCACTTT.

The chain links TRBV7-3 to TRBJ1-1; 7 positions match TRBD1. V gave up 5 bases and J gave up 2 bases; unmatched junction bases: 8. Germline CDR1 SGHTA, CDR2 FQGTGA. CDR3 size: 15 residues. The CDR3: CASSPSQGGNTEAFF. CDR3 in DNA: TGTGCCAGCAGCCCCTCCCAAGGGGGCAACACTGAAGCTTTCTTT.

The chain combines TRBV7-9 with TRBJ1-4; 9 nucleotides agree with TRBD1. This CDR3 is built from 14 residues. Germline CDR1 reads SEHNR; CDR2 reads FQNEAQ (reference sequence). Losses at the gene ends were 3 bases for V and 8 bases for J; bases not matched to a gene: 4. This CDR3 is CASSLGQGKEKLFF. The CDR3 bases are TGTGCCAGCAGCTTGGGACAGGGAAAAGAAAAACTGTTTTTT. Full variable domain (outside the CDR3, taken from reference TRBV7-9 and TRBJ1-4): DTGVSQNPRHKITKRGQNVTFRCDPISEHNRLYWYRQTLGQGPEFLTYFQNEAQLEKSRLLSDRFSAERPKGSFSTLEIQRTEQGDSAMYLCASSLGQGKEKLFFGSGTQLSVL.

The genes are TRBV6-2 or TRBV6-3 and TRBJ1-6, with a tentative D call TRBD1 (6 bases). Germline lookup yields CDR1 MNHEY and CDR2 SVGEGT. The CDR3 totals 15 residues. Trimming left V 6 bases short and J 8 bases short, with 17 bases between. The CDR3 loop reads CASSSPGQTYSPLHF. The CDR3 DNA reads TGTGCCAGCAGCAGCCCGGGACAAACGTATTCACCCCTCCACTTT.

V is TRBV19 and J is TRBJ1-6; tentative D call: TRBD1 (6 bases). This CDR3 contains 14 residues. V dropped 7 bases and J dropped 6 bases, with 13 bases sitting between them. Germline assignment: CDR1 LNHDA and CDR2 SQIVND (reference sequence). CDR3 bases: TGTGCCAGTAACAGGGCGGACTCTAATTCACCCCTCCACTTT. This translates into CASNRADSNSPLHF.

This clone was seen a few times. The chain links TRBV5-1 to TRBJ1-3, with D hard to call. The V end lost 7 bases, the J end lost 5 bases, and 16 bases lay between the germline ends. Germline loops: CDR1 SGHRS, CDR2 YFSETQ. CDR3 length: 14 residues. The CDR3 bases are TGCGCCAGCTTCCCCGTCGGGGTTAGAAACACCATATATTTT. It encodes CASFPVGVRNTIYF. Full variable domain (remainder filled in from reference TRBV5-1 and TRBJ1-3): KAGVTQTPRYLIKTRGQQVTLSCSPISGHRSVSWYQQTPGQGLQFLFEYFSETQRNKGNFPGRFSGRQFSNSRSEMNVSTLELGDSALYLCASFPVGVRNTIYFGEGSWLTVV.

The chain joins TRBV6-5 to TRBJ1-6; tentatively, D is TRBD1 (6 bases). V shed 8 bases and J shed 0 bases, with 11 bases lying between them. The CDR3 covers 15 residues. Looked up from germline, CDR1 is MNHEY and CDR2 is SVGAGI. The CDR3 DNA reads TGTGCCAGCCTTAGGGACAACTCCTATAATTCACCCCTCCACTTT. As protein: CASLRDNSYNSPLHF.